The 27 T cell receptor beta chains below come from one sample, sequenced in a study of cytomegalovirus exposure and HLA in healthy donors. 13 Jbeta primers and 60 Vbeta primers were used for the PCR. Produced via immunoSEQ multiplex PCR; TCRdb's table is partial and in-frame only. The sample shows about 190,000 clones, about 87% of them seen only once. Sequencing input: PBMCs. These receptors were obtained from a man younger than 40 in good health and CMV-seronegative.

V gene TRBV6-1 combines with J gene TRBJ2-1; 8 bases match TRBD2. V dropped 2 bases and J dropped 6; count of bases not matched to a gene: 3. Germline CDR1 MNHNS, CDR2 SASEGT. This CDR3 comprises 14 residues. The DNA of the CDR3 is TGTGCCAGCAGTGAAAGCCGGGGGGGCAATGAGCAGTTCTTC. It specifies CASSESRGGNEQFF.

The chain uses TRBV7-6 and TRBJ2-1; 7 bases match TRBD1. There are 14 residues in the CDR3. Trimming cost V 5 bases and J 10 bases; bases outside gene matches: 11. Per germline, CDR1 SGHVS and CDR2 FNYEAQ. CDR3 DNA sequence: TGTGCCAGCAGCGTCGGACAGGTCTTTGTCGAGCAGTTCTTC. Translation gives CASSVGQVFVEQFF.

The chain has TRBV28 and TRBJ1-2, with D possibly being TRBD1 (6 bases). Germline CDR1 and CDR2: MDHEN and SYDVKM. The CDR3 length is 17 residues. V lost 5 bases, J lost 4 bases, and 23 bases lay in between. The CDR3 DNA follows: TGTGCCAGCAGTGGGCTCCTAAGTCGGGGCAGGGGCTATGGCTACACCTTC. Translating it yields CASSGLLSRGRGYGYTF.

The chain uses TRBV4-1 and TRBJ1-5; D is possibly TRBD1 (6 bases). The CDR3 consists of 13 residues. Germline loops: CDR1 MGHRA, CDR2 YSYEKL. Trimming stripped 11 bases from V and 3 bases from J, with 14 bases between. The CDR3 loop is CASRGGYNQPQHF. CDR3 DNA sequence: TGCGCCTCCCGAGGGGGATACAATCAGCCCCAGCATTTT.

The V gene is TRBV25-1, the J gene TRBJ1-1; D unclear. Germline V gene sequence: CDR1 MGHDK, CDR2 SYGVNS. The CDR3 extends over 13 amino acids. V lost 5 bases and J lost 1, with 8 bases in between. The CDR3 nucleotides are TGTGCCAGCAGTTTTTCAGGGAACACTGAAGCTTTCTTT. This gives the protein CASSFSGNTEAFF.

The sample holds a few counts of this clone. The chain links TRBV9 to TRBJ1-1; D ambiguous. Germline-derived CDR1 and CDR2 are SGDLS and YYNGEE. CDR3 size: 13 residues. Trimming took 1 base from V and 3 from J, leaving 7 bases between them. The CDR3 sequence: CASSVTGYTEAFF. The CDR3 nucleotides are TGTGCCAGCAGCGTAACGGGTTACACTGAAGCTTTCTTT.

The chain links TRBV27 to TRBJ2-1, with TRBD1 as a possible D gene (6 bases). Trimming took 5 bases from V and 10 from J, leaving 12 bases between them. CDR3 length: 12 amino acids. Germline CDR1 is MNHEY and CDR2 is SMNVEV (reference sequence). Here the CDR3 reads CASSRQVGEQFF. As DNA, the CDR3 is TGTGCCAGCAGTCGACAGGTCGGCGAGCAGTTCTTC.

V and J are TRBV15 and TRBJ2-7; 9 positions agree with TRBD1. The CDR3 contains 14 residues. V gave up 6 bases and J gave up 2 bases; unmatched junction bases: 5. Per germline, CDR1 LNHNV and CDR2 YYDKDF (reference sequence). The CDR3 region has the DNA TGTGCCACCAGTCCTCGGACAGGGGCCTACGAGCAGTACTTC. Encoded protein: CATSPRTGAYEQYF.

Comment on this clone: This sample also contains other DNA sequences that code for the same CDR3. The rearrangement links TRBV27 to TRBJ2-7; a weak D match, TRBD2 (6 bases). This CDR3 has 13 residues. V was trimmed by 6 bases and J by 4 bases, leaving 13 bases between them. Germline values: CDR1 MNHEY, CDR2 SMNVEV (reference sequence). The CDR3 region is CASSPGVTYEQYF. The DNA of the CDR3 is TGTGCCAGCAGCCCGGGGGTAACGTACGAGCAGTACTTC.

The rearrangement uses TRBV6-1 and TRBJ2-5; 9 nucleotides align to TRBD2. Germline CDR1 reads MNHNS; CDR2 reads SASEGT. The CDR3 is 15 residues long. V lost 11 bases and J lost 6; bases outside the gene matches: 16. CDR3 region: CAGGADGGGAKTQYF. In DNA form, the CDR3 reads TGTGCCGGCGGCGCAGATGGCGGGGGGGCGAAGACCCAGTACTTC.

This clone showed up just a few times. The chain links TRBV5-1 to TRBJ1-1; D gene unclear. V was clipped by 3 bases and J by 11 bases, with 11 bases between them. CDR1 is SGHRS, CDR2 YFSETQ, per germline. The CDR3 totals 11 residues. The CDR3 DNA reads TGCGCCAGCAGCTCGCCCCCGGGGGCTTTCTTT. This sequence encodes CASSSPPGAFF.

The genes are TRBV5-4 and TRBJ1-3; unclear D gene. CDR1 and CDR2 (germline): SGHNT, YYREEE (reference sequence). Trimming stripped 3 bases from V and 0 bases from J, with 16 bases between. The CDR3 totals 17 residues. The CDR3 region has the DNA TGTGCCAGCAGCTCCGCCCCTCATACTATCTCTGGAAACACCATATATTTT. Translating it yields CASSSAPHTISGNTIYF.

Concerning this clone itself: One end of the junction is discordant with germline, which a read error may explain. The chain's CDR3 is CANSLYREQTSYEQYF. Written as DNA, the CDR3 is TGTGCCAACAGCTTATACCGGGAGCAGACGAGCTACGAGCAGTACTTC. This chain links TRBV7-9 with TRBJ2-7; maybe TRBD2 (6 bases). In germline, CDR1 is SEHNR, CDR2 FQNEAQ (reference sequence). The CDR3 has 16 amino acids.

A word on this clone: Other nucleotide sequences from this sample produce the same CDR3. The CDR3 DNA is TGTGCCAGCAGCCCCCTCTACGAGCAGTACTTC. It encodes CASSPLYEQYF. The chain recombines TRBV7-9 with TRBJ2-7; D gene uncertain. The CDR3 sequence is 11 residues long. The germline gives CDR1 SEHNR, CDR2 FQNEAQ (reference sequence). V lost 5 bases and J lost 3, with 5 bases in between.

The chain has TRBV6-1 and TRBJ2-7; D gene unclear. This CDR3 has 15 amino acids. V was clipped by 8 bases and J by 3 bases, with 20 bases between them. Germline values: CDR1 MNHNS, CDR2 SASEGT. This CDR3 is CASLRQPQRHYEQYF. CDR3 coding DNA: TGTGCCAGCCTCAGACAACCTCAACGGCACTACGAGCAGTACTTC.

V and J are TRBV19 and TRBJ1-3, with 7 bases aligning to TRBD1. The CDR3 runs 15 residues. Trimming took 4 bases from V and 2 from J; bases not matched to a gene: 5. The V gene's germline CDR1 is LNHDA and CDR2 SQIVND (reference sequence). The CDR3 sequence: CASSTRGLPGNTIYF. The DNA of the CDR3 is TGTGCCAGTAGTACAAGGGGGCTCCCTGGAAACACCATATATTTT.

This sequence joins TRBV19 and TRBJ2-1, with 11 bases that match TRBD2. This CDR3 has 16 residues. Germline assignment: CDR1 LNHDA and CDR2 SQIVND (reference sequence). The J segment lost 3 bases and the V segment lost 6 bases, leaving 7 bases of the junction unmatched. For the CDR3, the DNA is TGTGCCAGTAGGACCGCTAGCGGGGGGAACTACAATGAGCAGTTCTTC. It codes for CASRTASGGNYNEQFF.

This chain joins TRBV10-3 and TRBJ2-7, with TRBD1 matching over 10 bases. The germline V gene encodes CDR1 ENHRY and CDR2 SYGVKD. The CDR3 sequence is 12 residues long. Trimming removed 4 bases from V and 9 bases from J; junction bases left unmatched: 3. CDR3 in DNA: TGTGCCATCAGTGGGGACAGGGGCGGGCAGTACTTC. Translating it yields CAISGDRGGQYF.

The chain has TRBV29-1 and TRBJ2-6, with no clear D. The CDR3 runs 15 residues. The germline V and J ends were trimmed by 0 bases and 3 bases, with 9 bases remaining between them. Per germline, CDR1 SQVTM and CDR2 ANQGSEA. CDR3 protein: CSVEDQNSGANVLTF. In DNA form, the CDR3 reads TGCAGCGTTGAAGATCAGAACAGTGGGGCCAACGTCCTGACTTTC.

V is TRBV9 and J is TRBJ2-2, with 7 positions matching TRBD1. There are 16 residues in the CDR3. V shed 0 bases, J shed 6 bases, and the junction held 8 bases outside the gene matches. Germline CDR1 reads SGDLS; CDR2 reads YYNGEE. CDR3: CASSVAQGNVAGELFF. CDR3 bases: TGTGCCAGCAGCGTAGCACAGGGGAACGTAGCCGGGGAGCTGTTTTTT. Supplemented by reference TRBV9 and TRBJ2-2, the full variable domain reads DSGVTQTPKHLITATGQRVTLRCSPRSGDLSVYWYQQSLDQGLQFLIQYYNGEERAKGNILERFSAQQFPDLHSELNLSSLELGDSALYFCASSVAQGNVAGELFFGEGSRLTVL.

The rearrangement joins TRBV5-6 to TRBJ2-7, with a weak D call TRBD1 (5 bases). The length of the CDR3 is 16 residues. Deletions cut 0 bases from V and 6 bases from J, with 19 bases between. Germline V gives CDR1 SGHDT, CDR2 YYEEEE. This chain's CDR3 is CASSLALSAGLAEQYF. The CDR3 coding sequence is TGTGCCAGCAGCTTGGCCTTGTCCGCAGGGCTTGCCGAGCAGTACTTC.

Only a few counts were recorded for this clone. The genes are TRBV6-6 and TRBJ1-4; 9 bases match TRBD1. From germline, CDR1 is MNHNY and CDR2 SVGAGI (reference sequence). V lost 6 bases, J lost 5 bases, and 4 bases stayed unmatched. The CDR3 is made up of 14 amino acids. The CDR3, as DNA: TGTGCCAGCAGCCACAGGGGGCCGAATGAAAAACTGTTTTTT. Amino acids: CASSHRGPNEKLFF.

V gene TRBV19 combines with J gene TRBJ2-7, with 8 bases lining up with TRBD2. Looked up from germline, CDR1 is LNHDA and CDR2 is SQIVND (reference sequence). The junction had 12 bases not matched to a gene; V was cut back by 1 base and J by 1 base. The CDR3 is 18 amino acids. Here the CDR3 DNA reads TGTGCCAGTAGTATAGGCTCTGGCGGGAGGTTCCCTTCCTACGAGCAGTACTTC. This translates into CASSIGSGGRFPSYEQYF.

V is TRBV9 and J is TRBJ2-1, with 8 bases fitting TRBD2. Germline CDR1 and CDR2: SGDLS and YYNGEE. J was trimmed by 0 bases and V by 3 bases; bases with no gene match: 2. The CDR3 extends over 15 amino acids. As DNA, the CDR3 is TGTGCCAGCAGCGAGCGGGAGAGCTCCTACAATGAGCAGTTCTTC. Amino acids: CASSERESSYNEQFF.

The J gene is TRBJ2-1, the V gene TRBV6-5; 9 nucleotides line up with TRBD2. In germline, CDR1 is MNHEY, CDR2 SVGAGI. This CDR3 is 14 amino acids long. The V segment lost 8 bases and the J segment 4 bases; nucleotides outside the gene matches: 6. This CDR3 is CASSRSGGYNEQFF. Written as DNA, the CDR3 is TGTGCCAGCTCGCGCAGCGGGGGGTACAATGAGCAGTTCTTC.

V and J are TRBV7-2 and TRBJ1-6; D remains ambiguous. The V and J ends lost 5 bases and 3 bases respectively, with 8 bases between them. The CDR3 sequence is 14 residues long. Germline assignment: CDR1 SGHTA and CDR2 FQGNSA. CDR3 sequence: CASSPLIYNSPLHF. For the CDR3, the DNA is TGTGCCAGCAGCCCCCTAATCTATAATTCACCCCTCCACTTT.

The chain joins TRBV21-1 to TRBJ2-3; the table's D gene call, TRBD1, was not cross checked with the DNA. TRBV21-1 is assigned pseudogene status. The CDR3 is made up of 17 amino acids. The CDR3 DNA reads TGTGCCAGCAGCCTACTTAACAGGGGCTATAGCACAGATACGCAGTATTTT. Translating gives CASSLLNRGYSTDTQYF.